The 16 T cell receptor beta chains below all came from one sample that was sequenced in a study of shared clonotypes between healthy human individuals. Using immunoSEQ multiplex PCR, the repertoire was profiled, and TCRdb retains in-frame clones only, with some absent. The repertoire includes some 470,000 clones, roughly four fifths of them detected once, and approximately 13% sits in the top ten. The source material was PBMCs. The receptors stem from a woman aged 40 to 55 in good health. Some clones in this sample may be carry-over from other donors' samples.

The V call is TRBV28, the J call TRBJ1-5; D gene unclear. The germline CDR1 and CDR2 sequences are MDHEN and SYDVKM. The CDR3 consists of 14 residues. V was shortened by 2 bases and J by 5 bases, with 10 bases between the two germline ends. The CDR3 region has the DNA TGTGCCAGCAGTTTAGGGCAGTCCTATCAGCCCCAGCATTTT. This encodes CASSLGQSYQPQHF.

Details on this clone: A much larger clone differs from this one at a single base, so this may be a read error. CDR3 in DNA: TGTACCTGGAGTGTACTGTACAGGGGGTGGGAGACCCAGTACTTC. Translation: CTWSVLYRGWETQYF. This chain joins TRBV30 and TRBJ2-5; 8 positions agree with TRBD1. Germline CDR1 GTSNPN, CDR2 SVGIG (reference sequence). The CDR3 contains 15 residues.

This clone was detected only a few times. The CDR3 reads CASREPGQGWKLFF. The CDR3 region has the DNA TGTGCCAGCAGAGAGCCGGGACAGGGGTGGAAACTGTTTTTT. The chain recombines TRBV2 with TRBJ1-4; 10 positions match TRBD1. Germline trimming cut 6 bases from V and 11 bases from J; bases unmatched to any gene: 9. Germline CDR1 and CDR2: SNHLY and FYNNEI. This CDR3 contains 14 residues.

This rearrangement joins TRBV27 to TRBJ1-1, with a possible D match to TRBD1 (6 bases). The germline V gene has CDR1 MNHEY and CDR2 SMNVEV (reference sequence). The V gene lost 5 bases and the J gene lost 4 bases, with 14 bases spanning the gap. The CDR3 runs to 14 residues. The CDR3 sequence is CASSAHRDGTEAFF. In DNA, the CDR3 is TGTGCCAGCAGTGCCCACAGGGATGGCACTGAAGCTTTCTTT.

The rearrangement uses TRBV5-1 and TRBJ1-5, with D unclear. The CDR3 runs 13 residues. The germline gives CDR1 SGHRS, CDR2 YFSETQ. Trimming shortened V by 7 bases and J by 5 bases, and 13 bases separated the two germline ends. The CDR3 region has the DNA TGCGCCAGCTCAGTGCTACCCGATCAGCCCCAGCATTTT. Amino acid sequence: CASSVLPDQPQHF.

This rearrangement joins TRBV7-2 to TRBJ2-2; D may match TRBD1 or TRBD2 (5 bases each). Germline CDR1 is SGHTA and CDR2 is FQGNSA. V dropped 5 bases and J dropped 4 bases, with 11 bases sitting between them. This CDR3 spans 14 amino acids. CDR3 residues: CASSPREFTGELFF. DNA of the CDR3: TGTGCCAGCAGCCCCAGGGAGTTCACCGGGGAGCTGTTTTTT.

The chain uses TRBV29-1 and TRBJ2-5, with D possibly being TRBD1 (6 bases). This CDR3 spans 12 amino acids. V dropped 8 bases and J dropped 4 bases, with 14 bases sitting between them. Germline V gene sequence: CDR1 SQVTM, CDR2 ANQGSEA. The CDR3 sequence: CSHRQARETQYF. CDR3 bases: TGCAGCCACCGACAGGCCCGAGAGACCCAGTACTTC.

V and J are TRBV6-1 and TRBJ1-2; 7 bases are a match to TRBD1. Germline-derived CDR1 and CDR2 are MNHNS and SASEGT. J was trimmed by 4 bases and V by 7 bases; bases with no gene match: 6. The CDR3 length is 13 residues. DNA for the CDR3: TGTGCCAGCAACGTTGACAGGGTCTATGGCTACACCTTC. Residues: CASNVDRVYGYTF.

This clone was picked up a small number of times. The rearrangement links TRBV10-3 to TRBJ2-7, with 8 bases identical to TRBD1. The V segment lost 3 bases and the J segment 0 bases; nucleotides outside the gene matches: 4. CDR1 is ENHRY, CDR2 SYGVKD, per germline. The CDR3 extends over 15 amino acids. The CDR3 sequence is CAISEGDRRSYEQYF. CDR3 in DNA: TGTGCCATCAGTGAAGGGGACAGGCGCTCCTACGAGCAGTACTTC.

This chain joins TRBV7-2 and TRBJ2-7; 9 nucleotides match TRBD2. CDR3 length: 14 residues. Germline V CDR1 and CDR2: SGHTA, FQGNSA. J gave up 1 base and V 5 bases, and 3 bases lay outside the gene matches. CDR3 coding DNA: TGTGCCAGCAGCCCCGGACTAGCGTCCTACGAGCAGTACTTC. Its translation is CASSPGLASYEQYF.

The gene calls are TRBV10-3 and TRBJ2-5, with TRBD1 matching over 11 bases. This CDR3 comprises 14 residues. Germline V gives CDR1 ENHRY, CDR2 SYGVKD. The ends lost 4 bases at V and 3 bases at J; junction bases unmatched: 1. Written as DNA, the CDR3 is TGTGCCATCAGTGGGGACAGGGGGGAAGAGACCCAGTACTTC. Its translation is CAISGDRGEETQYF.

This sequence joins TRBV2 and TRBJ2-7, with D hard to call. The CDR3 is 13 amino acids. CDR1 SNHLY and CDR2 FYNNEI come from the germline V gene. Trimming pared 7 bases from V and 7 bases from J, leaving 17 bases between. In DNA form, the CDR3 reads TGTGCCAGCAACAACCGCCTGGGAAGAGAGCAGTACTTC. It is translated as CASNNRLGREQYF.

This clone was counted between two and nine times. V gene TRBV10-3 combines with J gene TRBJ2-5; 9 bases line up with TRBD2. Germline V CDR1 and CDR2: ENHRY, SYGVKD. The CDR3 length is 15 residues. The V gene end was trimmed by 4 bases and the J gene end by 1 base; junction bases not matched to a gene: 4. CDR3 coding DNA: TGTGCCATCAGTGTGGGCGGGAGGGTCCAAGAGACCCAGTACTTC. Translated, it gives CAISVGGRVQETQYF.

This clone occurred once. This chain connects TRBV7-2 to TRBJ2-5; 9 bases agree with TRBD1. J gave up 5 bases and V 5 bases, and 6 bases lay outside the gene matches. The length of the CDR3 is 14 residues. Germline lookup yields CDR1 SGHTA and CDR2 FQGNSA. CDR3 residues: CASSTNRGLETQYF. Written as DNA, the CDR3 is TGTGCCAGCAGCACAAACAGGGGGCTGGAGACCCAGTACTTC.

The chain is built from TRBV7-2 and TRBJ2-6; 11 bases fit TRBD2. The junction had 6 bases not matched to a gene; V was cut back by 6 bases and J by 2 bases. Germline-derived CDR1 and CDR2 are SGHTA and FQGNSA. The CDR3 extends over 17 amino acids. The chain's CDR3 is CASRILAGVAGANVLTF. The DNA for the CDR3 is TGTGCCAGCAGGATACTAGCGGGAGTTGCTGGGGCCAACGTCCTGACTTTC. Combining the CDR3 with reference TRBV7-2 and TRBJ2-6 gives the whole variable domain GAGVSQSPSNKVTEKGKDVELRCDPISGHTALYWYRQSLGQGLEFLIYFQGNSAPDKSGLPSDRFSAERTGGSVSTLTIQRTQQEDSAVYLCASRILAGVAGANVLTFGAGSRLTVL.

Concerning this clone: This sequence may be a read error, since a much larger clone differs from it by one base. Additional DNA sequences in this sample encode the identical CDR3. The V call is TRBV20-1, the J call TRBJ2-7, with D unclear. Trimming cost V 5 bases and J 7 bases, with 9 bases left between them. The CDR3 length is 10 residues. Germline loops: CDR1 DFQATT, CDR2 SNEGSKA (reference sequence). The DNA of the CDR3 is TGCAGTGCTGGCTACTATGAGCAGTACTTC. Its translation: CSAGYYEQYF.